This entry features one T cell receptor (beta chain) sequence. The clone's antigen remains unknown. No much larger clone exists at a distance of one base, and base qualities are not known. Relative to germline, V is 0 bases shorter and J is 2 bases shorter, with 24 bases between their ends. Reading the germline V gene gives CDR1 MGHRA and CDR2 YSYEKL. The CDR3, from cysteine to phenylalanine, totals 20 residues. Only the CDR3 portion is preserved as DNA: 60 bases, with reading frame beginning at the first base. The record originates from a study of OX40 agonist ivuxolimab in advanced cancers. For the study in its entirety: Ivuxolimab was a fully human IgG2 agonistic monoclonal antibody targeting the costimulatory receptor OX40 (CD134). The monotherapy dose-escalation portion (N ≈ 56 patients) of the phase I ivuxolimab trial is reported in the paper. Patients were allowed to have had prior anti-PD-1, anti-PD-L1 or anti-CTLA-4 therapy, and approximately 40% of the dose-escalation patients had been treated with checkpoint inhibitors. Intravenous ivuxolimab was administered to patients every 2 weeks at six dose levels: 0.01, 0.1, 0.3, 1.5, 3 and 10 mg/kg. Partial responses occurred in three dose-escalation patients, of whom one had hepatocellular carcinoma and two had cutaneous melanoma. The dose-escalation cohort was roughly 83% male with a mean age of approximately 60 years, ranging from about 23 to 85. The point of sequencing TCRbeta in the periphery was to test whether ivuxolimab changed TCR sequence diversity and drove clonal T-cell expansion. Of the approximately 53 patients in dose escalation, approximately 20 had hepatocellular carcinoma, some 15 had melanoma, 9 had renal cell carcinoma and 9 had head and neck cancer. The full study reports these points: In partial responders in the 0.1-3.0 mg/kg groups, normalized peripheral clonal expansion was found to be among the lowest, especially among CD8+ T cells. The antigen specificity of the peripheral T cells that underwent clonal expansion was not determined. At doses of 0.1 to 3.0 mg/kg, clonal expansion of both CD4+ and CD8+ T cells in blood was seen between baseline and week 6. On average, CD8+ T cells showed more expanded clones than CD4+ T cells after ivuxolimab. Low levels of normalized T-cell clonal expansion were also seen in some nonresponding patients.

The trial excluded patients who had a history of autoimmune disease or who were on systemic immunosuppression. Peripheral blood for TCR sequencing was drawn from every dose cohort at baseline, at cycle 4 day 1 and at cycle 7 day 1. Samples came from an open-label, multicenter, first-in-human phase I dose-escalation trial of ivuxolimab. Adults with locally advanced or metastatic melanoma, renal cell carcinoma, hepatocellular carcinoma or head and neck squamous cell carcinoma were enrolled in the trial. Before TCR sequencing, CD4+ T cells and CD8+ T cells were sorted from peripheral blood as separate populations. Genomic DNA was extracted from sorted cells for sequencing of the TCRbeta CDR3 region. The immunoSEQ Assay was used to sequence the TCRbeta CDR3 regions. The source is immuneACCESS, and TCRdb retained only in-frame sequences with V and J called. Part of the clones is not carried over; for the studies checked, unresolved V genes explain less than half of this, and the remainder is unexplained. The sample profile shows tens of thousands of clones; about 90% of them were found once. Together, the top ten hold 0.37% of the sample.

This TCR was recovered from an adult with an advanced solid tumor such as melanoma, head and neck, liver or kidney cancer. The rearrangement combines TRBV4-1 with TRBJ2-3; TRBD2 is perhaps the D gene, given 7 matching bases. The input for sequencing was CD4+ or CD8+ T cells sorted from blood, taken in a trial of the OX40 agonist ivuxolimab. The CDR3 corresponds to CASSQDRATPAGAPTDTQYF. The DNA sequence is TGCGCCAGCAGCCAAGATCGGGCGACCCCGGCGGGGGCCCCCACAGATACGCAGTATTTT.